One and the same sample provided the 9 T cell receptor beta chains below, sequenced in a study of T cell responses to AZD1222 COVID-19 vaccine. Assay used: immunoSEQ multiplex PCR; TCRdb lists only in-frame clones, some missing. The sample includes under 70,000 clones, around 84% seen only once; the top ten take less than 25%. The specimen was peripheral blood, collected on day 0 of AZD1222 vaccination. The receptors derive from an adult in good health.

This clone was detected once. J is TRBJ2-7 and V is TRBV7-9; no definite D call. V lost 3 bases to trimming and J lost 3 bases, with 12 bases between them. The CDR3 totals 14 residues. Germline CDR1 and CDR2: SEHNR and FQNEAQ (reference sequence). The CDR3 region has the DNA TGTGCCAGCAGCTTTCAGTCCAGAAGCTACGAGCAGTACTTC. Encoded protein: CASSFQSRSYEQYF.

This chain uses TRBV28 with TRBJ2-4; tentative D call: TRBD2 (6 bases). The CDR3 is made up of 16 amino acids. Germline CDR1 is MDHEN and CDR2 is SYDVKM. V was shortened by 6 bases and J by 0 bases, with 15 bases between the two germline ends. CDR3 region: CASSLIGGGAKNIQYF. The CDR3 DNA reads TGTGCCAGCAGCTTGATCGGGGGAGGAGCCAAAAACATTCAGTACTTC. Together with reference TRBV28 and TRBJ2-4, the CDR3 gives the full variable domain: DVKVTQSSRYLVKRTGEKVFLECVQDMDHENMFWYRQDPGLGLRLIYFSYDVKMKEKGDIPEGYSVSREKKERFSLILESASTNQTSMYLCASSLIGGGAKNIQYFGAGTRLSVL.

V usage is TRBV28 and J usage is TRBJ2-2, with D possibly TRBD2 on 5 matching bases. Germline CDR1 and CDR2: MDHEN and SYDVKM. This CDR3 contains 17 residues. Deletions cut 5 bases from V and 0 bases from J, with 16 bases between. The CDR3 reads CASSPARGSANTGELFF. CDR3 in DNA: TGTGCCAGCAGTCCCGCGAGAGGTAGCGCGAACACCGGGGAGCTGTTTTTT.

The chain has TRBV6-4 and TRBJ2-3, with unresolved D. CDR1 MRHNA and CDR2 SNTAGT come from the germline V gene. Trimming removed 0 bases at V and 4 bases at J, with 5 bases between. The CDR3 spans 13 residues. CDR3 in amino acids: CASSDSQADTQYF. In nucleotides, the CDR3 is TGTGCCAGCAGTGACTCTCAGGCAGATACGCAGTATTTT.

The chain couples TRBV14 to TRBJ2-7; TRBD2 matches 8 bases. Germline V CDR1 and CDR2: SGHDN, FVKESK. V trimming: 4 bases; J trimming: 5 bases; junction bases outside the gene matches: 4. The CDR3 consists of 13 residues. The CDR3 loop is CASSPSGGHEQYF. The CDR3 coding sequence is TGTGCCAGCAGCCCCTCGGGGGGGCACGAGCAGTACTTC.

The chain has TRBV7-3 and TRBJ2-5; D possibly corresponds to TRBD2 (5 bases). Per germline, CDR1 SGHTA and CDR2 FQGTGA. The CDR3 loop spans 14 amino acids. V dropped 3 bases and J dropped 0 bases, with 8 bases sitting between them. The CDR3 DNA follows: TGTGCCAGCAGCTTTTCCGGGGACCAAGAGACCCAGTACTTC. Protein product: CASSFSGDQETQYF.

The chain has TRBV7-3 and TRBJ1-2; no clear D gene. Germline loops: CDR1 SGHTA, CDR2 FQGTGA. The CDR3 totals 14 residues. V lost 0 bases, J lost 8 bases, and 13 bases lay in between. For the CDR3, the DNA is TGTGCCAGCAGCTTAACGTCGGCAGGTTCCGGCTACACCTTC. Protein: CASSLTSAGSGYTF. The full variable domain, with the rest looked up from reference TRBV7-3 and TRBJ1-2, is GAGVSQTPSNKVTEKGKYVELRCDPISGHTALYWYRQSLGQGPEFLIYFQGTGAADDSGLPNDRFFAVRPEGSVSTLKIQRTERGDSAVYLCASSLTSAGSGYTFGSGTRLTVV.

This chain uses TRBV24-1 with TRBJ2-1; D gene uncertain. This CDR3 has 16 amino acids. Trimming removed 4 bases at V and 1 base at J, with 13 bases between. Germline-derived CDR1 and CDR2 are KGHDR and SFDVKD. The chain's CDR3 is CATSDPLRASYNEQFF. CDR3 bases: TGTGCCACCAGTGACCCCCTTAGGGCTTCCTACAATGAGCAGTTCTTC.

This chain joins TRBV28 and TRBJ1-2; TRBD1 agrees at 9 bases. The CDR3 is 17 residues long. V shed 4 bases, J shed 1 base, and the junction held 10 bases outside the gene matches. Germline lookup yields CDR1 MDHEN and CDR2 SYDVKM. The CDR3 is CASSSDRGMTLNYGYTF. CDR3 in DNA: TGTGCCAGCAGTTCGGACAGGGGTATGACCCTTAACTATGGCTACACCTTC.